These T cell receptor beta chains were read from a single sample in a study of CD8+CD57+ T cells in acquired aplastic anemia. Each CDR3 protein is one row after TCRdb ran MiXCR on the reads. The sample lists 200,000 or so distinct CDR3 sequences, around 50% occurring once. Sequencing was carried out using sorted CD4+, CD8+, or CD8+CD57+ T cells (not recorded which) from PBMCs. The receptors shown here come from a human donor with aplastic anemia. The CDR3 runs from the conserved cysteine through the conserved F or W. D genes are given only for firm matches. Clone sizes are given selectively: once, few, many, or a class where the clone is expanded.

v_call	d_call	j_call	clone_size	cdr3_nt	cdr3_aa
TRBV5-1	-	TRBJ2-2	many	TGCGCCAGCAGCTTGGACGACGGGGAGCTGTTTTTT	CASSLDDGELFF
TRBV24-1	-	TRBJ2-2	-	TGTGCCACCAATCCAGGGATCGGATCCGGGGAGCTGTTTTTT	CATNPGIGSGELFF
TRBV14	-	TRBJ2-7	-	TGTGCCAGCAGCCAAGCCGGACGGACCTACGAGCAGTACTTC	CASSQAGRTYEQYF
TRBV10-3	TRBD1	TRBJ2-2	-	TGTGCCATCAGTCCACAGGGGGCCGACACCGGGGAGCTGTTTTTT	CAISPQGADTGELFF
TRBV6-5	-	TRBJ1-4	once	TGTGCCAGCAGTGAATTGCAGGGCCATGAAAAACCGTTTTTT	CASSELQGHEKPFF
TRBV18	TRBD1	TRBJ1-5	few	TGTGCCAGCTCGCGAGGGACAGGGGACGAACAGCCCCAGCATTTT	CASSRGTGDEQPQHF
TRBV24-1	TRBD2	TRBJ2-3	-	TGTGCCACCAGTGACTACCTAGCGGGAGGGCCAGATACGCAGTATTTT	CATSDYLAGGPDTQYF
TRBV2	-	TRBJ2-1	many	TGTGCCAGCAGTAAGGGAGGGGGAGACTACAATGAGCAGTTCTTC	CASSKGGGDYNEQFF
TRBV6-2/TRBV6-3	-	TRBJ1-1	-	TGTGCCAGCAGTTACAGGAGGGACACTGAAGCTTTCTTT	CASSYRRDTEAFF
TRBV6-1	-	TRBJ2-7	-	TGTGCCAGCAGTTACAACAGAGGGACATACGAGCAGTACTTC	CASSYNRGTYEQYF
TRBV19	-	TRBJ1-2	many	TGTGCCAGTAGTATCCAAGGAGGCTATGGCTACACCTTC	CASSIQGGYGYTF
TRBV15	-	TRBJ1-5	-	TGTGCCACCAGTAGAGATTGGAGGGACAGCAATCAGCCCCAGCATTTT	CATSRDWRDSNQPQHF
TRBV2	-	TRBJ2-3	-	TGTGCCGGCCTTTTTTGGGGGTCTAGCACAGATACGCAGTATTTT	CAGLFWGSSTDTQYF
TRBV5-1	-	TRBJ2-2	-	TGCGCCAGCAGCCCACTCGGGTCGGACGGTGAGCTGTTTTTT	CASSPLGSDGELFF
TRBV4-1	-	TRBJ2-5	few	TGCGCCAGCAGCCAAGATCCTTGGGGGGCCGAGGAGACCCAGTACTTC	CASSQDPWGAEETQYF
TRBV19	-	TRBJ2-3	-	TGTGCCAGTAGTATAGGTGGCGGGACAGATACGCAGTATTTT	CASSIGGGTDTQYF
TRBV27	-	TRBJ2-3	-	TGTGCCAGCAGTTTATGGACCAACCGAAATACGCAGTATTTT	CASSLWTNRNTQYF
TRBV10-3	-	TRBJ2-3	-	TGTGCCAGCAGCCAAGTTGGGGGGACAGATACGCAGTATTTT	CASSQVGGTDTQYF
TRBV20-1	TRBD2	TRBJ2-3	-	TGCAGTGCTAGAGATCTCTTGGCTAGCGGGGGGATTGGCACAGATACGCAGTATTTT	CSARDLLASGGIGTDTQYF
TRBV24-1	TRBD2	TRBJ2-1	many	TGTGCCACCAGTGAGACTAGCGGGGGGGCCCACAATGAGCAGTTCTTC	CATSETSGGAHNEQFF
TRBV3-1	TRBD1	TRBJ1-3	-	TGTGCCAGCAGCCAAGAACAGGGGTTAAACACCATATATTTT	CASSQEQGLNTIYF
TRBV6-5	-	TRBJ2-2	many	TGTGCCAGCAGTTATGACACCGGGGAGCTGTTTTTT	CASSYDTGELFF
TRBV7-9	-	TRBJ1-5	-	TGTGCCAGCAGCTTAGAATCTAGCAATCAGCCCCAGCATTTT	CASSLESSNQPQHF
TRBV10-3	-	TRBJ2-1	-	TGTGCCATCAGTGAGTCGTTATTAGCTCTCGGTGAGCAGTTCTTC	CAISESLLALGEQFF
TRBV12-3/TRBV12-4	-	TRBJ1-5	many	TGTGCCAGCAGTTTAGTAGCGAATCAGCCCCAGCATTTT	CASSLVANQPQHF
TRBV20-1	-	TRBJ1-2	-	TGCAGTGCGTTCCAGGGGTATGGCTACACCTTC	CSAFQGYGYTF
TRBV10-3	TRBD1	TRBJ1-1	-	TGTGCCATCAGTGAGGACAGGGTGAACACTGAAGCTTTCTTT	CAISEDRVNTEAFF
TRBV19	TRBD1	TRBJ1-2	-	TGTGCCAGTACCGCCCGGGACAGCCCCTATGGTTACACCTTC	CASTARDSPYGYTF
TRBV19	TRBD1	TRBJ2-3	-	TGTGCCAGTAGTCTTAGTGACAGGGGGCTCGAAGATACGCAGTATTTT	CASSLSDRGLEDTQYF
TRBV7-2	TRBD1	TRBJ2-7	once	TGTGCCAGCAGCTTAAGATTAGACAGGGGGGTCTACGAGCAGTACTTC	CASSLRLDRGVYEQYF
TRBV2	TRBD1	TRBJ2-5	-	TGTGCCAGCAGGAAAATGAGACAGGGCGGAGAGACCCAGTACTTC	CASRKMRQGGETQYF
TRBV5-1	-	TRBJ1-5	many	TGCGCCAGCAGCCTGCGGGACCCGACCTATCAGCCCCAGCATTTT	CASSLRDPTYQPQHF
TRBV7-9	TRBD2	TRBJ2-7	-	TGTGCCAGCAGCCCCTTAGCGGGGGAATCCTACGAGCAGTACTTC	CASSPLAGESYEQYF
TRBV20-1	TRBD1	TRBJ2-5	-	TGCAGTGCTTACGGCTGGGACAGGGGACAGACCCAGTACTTC	CSAYGWDRGQTQYF
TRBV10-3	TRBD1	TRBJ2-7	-	TGTGCCATCAGTGTTGAGGGGGCCCTCTACGAGCAGTACTTC	CAISVEGALYEQYF
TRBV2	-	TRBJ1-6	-	TGTGCCAGCAGTGCCGATATGGATTCACCCCTCCACTTT	CASSADMDSPLHF
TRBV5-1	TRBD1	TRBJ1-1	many	TGCGCCAGCAGCTCTCTACAGGGGGCGGACACTGAAGCTTTCTTT	CASSSLQGADTEAFF
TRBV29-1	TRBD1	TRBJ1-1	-	TGCAGCGTGGGCGGACAGGGGCTGGAAGCTTTCTTT	CSVGGQGLEAFF
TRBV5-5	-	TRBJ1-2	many	TGTGCCAGCAGCCTCCTTCTGTACGGAAACTATGGCTACACCTTC	CASSLLLYGNYGYTF
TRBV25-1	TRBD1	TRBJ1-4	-	TGTGCCAGCAGTGACGGAGGGGGCGATGACGAAAAACTGTTTTTT	CASSDGGGDDEKLFF
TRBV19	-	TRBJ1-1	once	TGTGCCAGTAGTATCACAGATGAAGCTTTCTTT	CASSITDEAFF
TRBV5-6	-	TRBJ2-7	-	TGTGCCAGCAGCCCCAAATCGGACGGTACTTCCTACGAGCAGTACTTC	CASSPKSDGTSYEQYF
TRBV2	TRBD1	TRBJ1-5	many	TGTGCCAGCAGTAGCGACAGGGGAGGACAGCCCCAGCATTTT	CASSSDRGGQPQHF
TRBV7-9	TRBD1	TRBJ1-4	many	TGTGCCAGCAGCTTAGGACAGGGGACGGTGGGAACTAATGAAAAACTGTTTTTT	CASSLGQGTVGTNEKLFF
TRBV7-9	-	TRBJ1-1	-	TGTGCCGGCAGCAAGGGACACGGGAATGAGGCTTTCTTT	CAGSKGHGNEAFF
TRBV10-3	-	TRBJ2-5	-	TGTGCCAGCTCATCCGTCCAAGAGACCCAGTACTTC	CASSSVQETQYF
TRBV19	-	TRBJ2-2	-	TGTGCCAGTAGCTCCGGGATGAACACCGGGGAGCTGTTTTTT	CASSSGMNTGELFF
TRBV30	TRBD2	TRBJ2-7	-	TGTGCCTGGAGTCCGCTTTTAGCGGGGGGAAACTACGAGCAGTACTTC	CAWSPLLAGGNYEQYF
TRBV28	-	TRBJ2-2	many	TGTGCCAGCAGTTTCCGAGGGGAGCTGTTTTTT	CASSFRGELFF
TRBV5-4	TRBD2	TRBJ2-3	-	TGTGCCAGCAGTCTTGGACTAGCGGGGGGCGGGGGTAGGGATACGCAGTATTTT	CASSLGLAGGGGRDTQYF
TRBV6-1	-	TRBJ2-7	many	TGTGCCAGCAGGGCATCCTCGGCACAGGTAGCCTACGAGCAGTACTTC	CASRASSAQVAYEQYF
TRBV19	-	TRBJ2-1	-	TGTGCCAGTAGTATCTGGGCCCGGGACTACAATGAGCAGTTCTTC	CASSIWARDYNEQFF
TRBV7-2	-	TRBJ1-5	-	TGTGCCAGCAGCTTAACAGGGAGTAATCAGCCCCAGCATTTT	CASSLTGSNQPQHF
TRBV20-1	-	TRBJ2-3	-	TGCAGTGCTAGGATGGGGATTAGCACAGACACGCAGTATTTT	CSARMGISTDTQYF
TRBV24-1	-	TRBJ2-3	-	TGTGCCACCAGTGACCCGTCTGGGAAGAGGGTGGATACGCAGTATTTT	CATSDPSGKRVDTQYF
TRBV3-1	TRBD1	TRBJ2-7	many	TGTGCCAGCAGCCTACGGACAGGGGGCTCCGTTCTCGAGCAGTACTTC	CASSLRTGGSVLEQYF
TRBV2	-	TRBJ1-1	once	TGTGCCAGCACCTACAGGTCTGAAGCTTTCTTT	CASTYRSEAFF